The next 29 T cell receptor beta chains were all read from a single sample in a study of T cell responses to AZD1222 COVID-19 vaccine. The method was immunoSEQ multiplex PCR; TCRdb's version includes in-frame clones alone and lacks a portion of them. Seen here are 100,000 to 150,000 clones, more than 70% observed once, and the top ten hold roughly a tenth. The material was peripheral blood, obtained on day 0 of AZD1222 vaccination. All receptors derive from an adult in good health.

This chain joins TRBV27 and TRBJ2-7; TRBD2 matches at 8 bases. The CDR3 has 14 residues. With 5 bases clipped from V and 4 bases from J, the junction kept 7 bases outside the gene matches. Germline values: CDR1 MNHEY, CDR2 SMNVEV (reference sequence). The CDR3, as DNA: TGTGCCAGCAGTCCAAGCGGGGGCGGGTACGAGCAGTACTTC. Translating it yields CASSPSGGGYEQYF.

The chain combines TRBV19 with TRBJ1-5, with TRBD1 as a possible D gene (5 bases). Between the trimmed V and J ends, which lost 11 bases and 0 bases, there was a span of 14 bases. The germline V gene has CDR1 LNHDA and CDR2 SQIVND (reference sequence). The CDR3 extends over 14 amino acids. CDR3 nucleotide sequence: TGTGCCTGCCGGGACCCATATAGCAATCAGCCCCAGCATTTT. Residues: CACRDPYSNQPQHF.

This chain connects TRBV3-1 (or the pseudogene TRBV3-2) to TRBJ2-1; D is unclear. The germline V and J ends were trimmed by 0 bases and 7 bases, with 13 bases remaining between them. The CDR3 is made up of 15 amino acids. Germline V gene lookup returns CDR1 LGHDT and CDR2 YNNKEL (reference sequence). DNA of the CDR3: TGTGCCAGCAGCCAAGAAGGGTTGTCGGTGAATGAGCAGTTCTTC. Encoded protein: CASSQEGLSVNEQFF.

Notes on this clone: The junction departs from the called germline gene at one end, perhaps through a read error. The rearrangement uses TRBV15 and TRBJ2-4; TRBD2 might be the D (6 bases). CDR1 is LNHNV and CDR2 is YYDKDF in the germline V gene (reference sequence). The CDR3 covers 16 residues. CDR3 amino acids: CATSRESGESKNIQYF. CDR3 coding DNA: TGTGCCACCAGCCGAGAGTCGGGGGAGTCCAAAAACATTCAGTACTTC.

The CDR3 protein is CASSPGTGIYPTQYF. CDR3 nucleotide sequence: TGTGCCAGCAGTCCCGGGACAGGGATCTACCCTACGCAGTATTTT. The gene calls are TRBV6-5 and TRBJ2-3; 9 nucleotides align to TRBD1. This CDR3 spans 15 amino acids. Germline-derived CDR1 and CDR2 are MNHEY and SVGAGI. V was clipped by 5 bases and J by 8 bases; unmatched bases: 11.

The V and J genes are TRBV7-9 and TRBJ2-6; D unresolved. Germline V gene sequence: CDR1 SEHNR, CDR2 FQNEAQ (reference sequence). The CDR3 is made up of 14 amino acids. V lost 6 bases and J lost 1, with 7 bases in between. The CDR3 here is CASSSVSGANVLTF. CDR3 in DNA: TGTGCCAGCAGTTCTGTGTCTGGGGCCAACGTCCTGACTTTC.

This chain links TRBV7-2 with TRBJ1-1; the D gene is possibly TRBD1 (6 bases). Trimming took off 5 bases at V and 5 bases at J, with 15 bases between the two ends. Germline-derived CDR1 and CDR2 are SGHTA and FQGNSA. The CDR3 is made up of 14 amino acids. CDR3 in amino acids: CASSHAGVGTEAFF. CDR3 coding DNA: TGTGCCAGCAGCCATGCAGGGGTAGGGACTGAAGCTTTCTTT.

V gene TRBV2 combines with J gene TRBJ2-7; the D gene is possibly TRBD2 (6 bases). The CDR3 is 14 amino acids. The V gene lost 1 base and the J gene lost 6 bases, with 13 bases spanning the gap. Germline V gene lookup returns CDR1 SNHLY and CDR2 FYNNEI. CDR3 loop: CASSEVTGAAEQYF. CDR3 nucleotides: TGTGCCAGCAGTGAAGTTACGGGAGCTGCCGAGCAGTACTTC.

A single count supports this clone. The chain employs TRBV6-5 and TRBJ1-1, with D perhaps matching TRBD1 (5 bases). The V and J ends lost 6 bases and 6 bases respectively, with 8 bases between them. CDR1 MNHEY and CDR2 SVGAGI come from the germline V gene. The CDR3 is made up of 11 amino acids. The DNA for the CDR3 is TGTGCCAGCAGCCAGGGCCCTGAAGCTTTCTTT. It translates to CASSQGPEAFF.

The chain carries TRBV5-1 and TRBJ1-1; tentatively, D is TRBD1 (6 bases). With 2 bases removed from V and 7 bases from J, the gap between germline ends came to 12 bases. Germline V lookup: CDR1 SGHRS, CDR2 YFSETQ. The CDR3 runs 13 residues. As DNA, the CDR3 is TGCGCCAGCAGCTTTGAAAGGGGGAATGAAGCTTTCTTT. This codes for CASSFERGNEAFF.

The sample holds one count of this clone. The rearrangement links TRBV7-9 to TRBJ1-1; possible D gene TRBD1, 6 bases. Trimming removed 3 bases at V and 4 bases at J, with 9 bases between. The CDR3 consists of 13 residues. Germline V gene sequence: CDR1 SEHNR, CDR2 FQNEAQ (reference sequence). The CDR3 is CASSFGQPTEAFF. The CDR3 nucleotides are TGTGCCAGCAGCTTCGGACAGCCCACTGAAGCTTTCTTT.

The rearrangement links TRBV4-2 to TRBJ2-3, with D unclear. The germline gives CDR1 LGHNA, CDR2 YNFKEQ. CDR3 size: 12 residues. V lost 0 bases, J lost 6 bases, and 4 bases lay in between. The CDR3 coding sequence is TGTGCCAGCAGCCAAGATTTGGATACGCAGTATTTT. This translates into CASSQDLDTQYF.

This CDR3 is CASSTTGVSYNEQFF. CDR3 nucleotides: TGTGCCAGCAGTACTACAGGAGTCTCCTACAATGAGCAGTTCTTC. The rearrangement uses TRBV6-5 and TRBJ2-1; weak D call: TRBD1 (5 bases). The V end lost 5 bases, the J end lost 0 bases, and 11 bases lay between the germline ends. The CDR3 consists of 15 residues. Germline V gene sequence: CDR1 MNHEY, CDR2 SVGAGI.

The chain links TRBV6-1 to TRBJ1-1, with D perhaps matching TRBD1 (5 bases). There are 13 residues in the CDR3. The ends were cut back, 0 bases at V and 6 bases at J, with 8 bases in the middle. Germline CDR1 is MNHNS and CDR2 is SASEGT. The CDR3 protein is CASSEAGGAEAFF. The CDR3 bases are TGTGCCAGCAGTGAAGCGGGGGGGGCTGAAGCTTTCTTT.

This chain links TRBV6-2 or TRBV6-3 with TRBJ2-1, with D uncertain. The germline CDR1 and CDR2 sequences are MNHEY and SVGEGT. The CDR3 sequence is 12 residues long. V lost 6 bases and J 5 bases, leaving 8 bases between the germline ends. The chain's CDR3 is CASSRTNNEQFF. Here the CDR3 DNA reads TGTGCCAGCAGCCGTACAAACAATGAGCAGTTCTTC.

The chain has TRBV2 and TRBJ1-5; the D gene is possibly TRBD1 (5 bases). This CDR3 has 16 amino acids. Germline V gene sequence: CDR1 SNHLY, CDR2 FYNNEI. The V gene lost 9 bases and the J gene lost 2 bases, with 20 bases spanning the gap. This CDR3 reads CASCQDSRGGNQPQHF. In DNA, the CDR3 is TGTGCCAGTTGCCAAGACAGCCGAGGTGGCAATCAGCCCCAGCATTTT.

The V call is TRBV6-5, the J call TRBJ1-6; 7 bases are a match to TRBD1. The CDR3 runs 15 residues. Germline CDR1 reads MNHEY; CDR2 reads SVGAGI. Germline trimming cut 0 bases from V and 7 bases from J; bases unmatched to any gene: 3. CDR3 in amino acids: CASSYSTGTNSPLHF. DNA of the CDR3: TGTGCCAGCAGTTACTCGACAGGGACCAATTCACCCCTCCACTTT.

The chain employs TRBV4-1 and TRBJ2-7, with D possibly being TRBD1 (5 bases). V was trimmed by 1 base and J by 1 base, leaving 14 bases between them. The CDR3 is made up of 16 amino acids. Germline V gene data show CDR1 as MGHRA and CDR2 as YSYEKL. The CDR3 DNA sequence: TGCGCCAGCAGCCAAGCGTGGGGCCTGAGGTCCTACGAGCAGTACTTC. Translating it yields CASSQAWGLRSYEQYF.

The V and J genes are TRBV11-3 and TRBJ2-3; D not certain. The germline V gene has CDR1 SGHNT and CDR2 YENEEA. The CDR3 is 11 residues long. Trimming cost V 3 bases and J 5 bases, with 3 bases left between them. The CDR3, as DNA: TGTGCCAGCAGCTTTGGAGATACGCAGTATTTT. Translating gives CASSFGDTQYF.

The CDR3 protein is CASSLFGQGSSSYNSPLHF. In DNA, the CDR3 is TGTGCCAGCAGTTTATTCGGACAGGGATCGAGCTCCTATAATTCACCCCTCCACTTT. This chain links TRBV27 with TRBJ1-6; the match to TRBD1 covers 8 bases. Germline loops: CDR1 MNHEY, CDR2 SMNVEV (reference sequence). After removal of 1 base from V and 0 bases from J, the junction contained 8 bases not matched to a gene. The CDR3 has 19 amino acids.

CDR3 nucleotide sequence: TGTGCCAGCAGCTCTAGGGCCACAACTAATGAAAAACTGTTTTTT. This gives the protein CASSSRATTNEKLFF. V gene TRBV7-8 combines with J gene TRBJ1-4; D ambiguous. From germline, CDR1 is SGHVS and CDR2 FQNEAQ. With 4 bases removed from V and 0 bases from J, the gap between germline ends came to 9 bases. This CDR3 region has 15 residues.

V is TRBV30 and J is TRBJ2-5; the match to TRBD2 covers 12 bases. CDR1 GTSNPN and CDR2 SVGIG come from the germline V gene (reference sequence). V shed 2 bases and J 5 bases; nucleotides not matched to a gene: 9. This CDR3 has 16 amino acids. The CDR3 here is CAWSMKLAGGRETQYF. Written as DNA, the CDR3 is TGTGCCTGGAGTATGAAACTAGCGGGGGGCCGGGAGACCCAGTACTTC.

V is TRBV3-1 (or the pseudogene TRBV3-2) and J is TRBJ1-6; perhaps TRBD1 as D (6 bases). Trimming removed 6 bases from V and 6 bases from J, with 12 bases in between. The CDR3 is 14 amino acids. Germline V gene data show CDR1 as LGHDT and CDR2 as YNNKEL (reference sequence). CDR3 coding DNA: TGTGCCAGCAGGACGGGGGCGGGTAATTCACCCCTCCACTTT. As protein: CASRTGAGNSPLHF.

This chain joins TRBV18 and TRBJ2-7; 9 positions agree with TRBD1. The CDR3 extends over 15 amino acids. With 5 bases clipped from V and 2 bases from J, the junction kept 7 bases outside the gene matches. Per germline, CDR1 KGHSH and CDR2 LQKENI. CDR3 amino acids: CASSASGQGTYEQYF. The CDR3 coding sequence is TGTGCCAGCTCAGCTTCGGGACAGGGCACCTACGAGCAGTACTTC.

In nucleotides, the CDR3 is TGTGCCAGCAGCTTAGGGGGATCCGGGGAGCTGTTTTTT. This translates into CASSLGGSGELFF. The chain couples TRBV7-3 to TRBJ2-2; TRBD1 or TRBD2 may be the D gene (5 bases each). V lost 2 bases to trimming and J lost 6 bases, with 7 bases between them. CDR1 SGHTA and CDR2 FQGTGA come from the germline V gene. CDR3 size: 13 residues.

The V gene is TRBV12-3 or TRBV12-4, the J gene TRBJ2-3; D remains ambiguous. V gave up 3 bases and J gave up 6 bases, with 7 bases separating them. CDR3 length: 12 amino acids. The CDR3: CASSFSRDTQYF. CDR3 bases: TGTGCCAGCAGTTTCTCGAGGGATACGCAGTATTTT.

Regarding this clone: Other DNA sequences in the sample encode the same CDR3. V is TRBV7-8 and J is TRBJ1-2, with a tentative D call TRBD1 (5 bases). This CDR3 is built from 14 residues. The germline CDR1 and CDR2 sequences are SGHVS and FQNEAQ. Trimming removed 1 base at V and 1 base at J, with 7 bases between. The CDR3 DNA follows: TGTGCCAGCAGCTTAGGTGACAGTAACTATGGCTACACCTTC. Protein: CASSLGDSNYGYTF.

The CDR3 DNA follows: TGTGCCAGCAGTACAGAAGGTTATTCACCCCTCCACTTT. Its translation is CASSTEGYSPLHF. The chain links TRBV27 to TRBJ1-6; D gene ambiguous. The germline gives CDR1 MNHEY, CDR2 SMNVEV (reference sequence). The CDR3 loop spans 13 amino acids. V lost 5 bases, J lost 8 bases, and 10 bases lay in between.

The rearrangement links TRBV19 to TRBJ1-5; D is perhaps TRBD1 (6 bases). The CDR3 consists of 14 residues. Trimming removed 2 bases from V and 5 bases from J, with 10 bases in between. Germline assignment: CDR1 LNHDA and CDR2 SQIVND (reference sequence). This CDR3 reads CASSIRDTDQPQHF. The CDR3 DNA is TGTGCCAGTAGTATAAGGGACACCGATCAGCCCCAGCATTTT.